This T cell receptor (beta chain) was sequenced during a study of cytomegalovirus exposure and HLA in healthy donors. Study-wide context: Among about 179 million T cells, an earlier analysis found around 100 million unique TCR beta sequences. Caucasian-associated ancestry cluster membership applied to about 80% of a few hundred genotyped donors. The study's findings and limits: In a later analysis, TCR beta V- and J-gene trimming showed a link to a missense DCLRE1C variant.

The PCR employed 60 Vbeta primers together with 13 Jbeta primers. The protocol was immunoSEQ multiplex PCR, while the TCRdb copy is restricted to in-frame clones and leaves out a portion. This sample's table reports about 44,000 clones. In the case of this clone: As yet, its antigen is unknown.

CDR3 size: 13 residues. Per the germline V gene, CDR1 is MGHRA and CDR2 is YSYEKL. Sequencing was done on a sample of PBMCs. The sequence was collected from a male donor in good health and CMV-seronegative. This chain joins TRBV4-1 and TRBJ2-5; TRBD1 is a possible D gene (5 bases). Matching the DNA end better, TRBJ2-7 makes the J call doubtful. The CDR3 reads CASSQGPGYEQYF. The CDR3 DNA reads TGCGCCAGCAGCCAAGGGCCAGGGTACGAGCAGTACTTC.